The 5 T cell receptor beta chains reported below all come from one sample, sequenced in a study of shared clonotypes between healthy human individuals. Sequencing was performed with immunoSEQ multiplex PCR; in TCRdb, only in-frame clones are kept and a portion is missing. Of about 2 million clones listed, over 85% were seen once; the top ten hold 0.13%. Input material: naive CD4+ T cells sorted from blood. Sample subset: CD45RA+ positively selected. The receptors come from a man aged 18 to 35 in good health.

This chain links TRBV10-3 with TRBJ2-6; no definite D call. The CDR3 has 16 residues. The germline V and J ends were trimmed by 0 bases and 2 bases, with 8 bases remaining between them. Germline V gives CDR1 ENHRY, CDR2 SYGVKD. CDR3 loop: CAISESIGAGANVLTF. In nucleotides, the CDR3 is TGTGCCATCAGTGAGTCGATTGGGGCTGGGGCCAACGTCCTGACTTTC.

V usage is TRBV7-8 and J usage is TRBJ1-6, with D perhaps TRBD1 (6 bases). CDR3 size: 14 residues. CDR1 and CDR2 from the germline V gene are SGHVS and FQNEAQ. V shed 2 bases and J shed 9 bases, with 11 bases lying between them. The CDR3 spells CASSLQGNRSPLHF. The CDR3 DNA sequence: TGTGCCAGCAGCTTACAGGGGAACCGTTCACCCCTCCACTTT.

The CDR3 bases are TGTGCCAGCAGTTTAAAGTGGGGGGGCGGAGAAAAACTGTTTTTT. This gives the protein CASSLKWGGGEKLFF. J is TRBJ1-4 and V is TRBV28, with a weak D call TRBD1 (6 bases). This CDR3 region has 15 residues. Germline assignment: CDR1 MDHEN and CDR2 SYDVKM. The ends were cut back, 2 bases at V and 8 bases at J, with 15 bases in the middle.

This rearrangement joins TRBV28 to TRBJ1-1, with 7 bases fitting TRBD1. Per germline, CDR1 MDHEN and CDR2 SYDVKM. The CDR3 is 11 amino acids. Germline trimming cut 6 bases from V and 7 bases from J; bases unmatched to any gene: 2. This CDR3 reads CASSHRGEAFF. As DNA, the CDR3 is TGTGCCAGCAGCCACAGGGGTGAAGCTTTCTTT.

J is TRBJ2-3 and V is TRBV30, with D maybe TRBD2 (5 bases). The CDR3 loop spans 13 amino acids. The ends were cut back, 4 bases at V and 1 base at J, with 9 bases in the middle. From germline, CDR1 is GTSNPN and CDR2 SVGIG (reference sequence). CDR3 sequence reads: CAWTLGGTDTQYF. The CDR3 DNA is TGTGCCTGGACCCTGGGAGGCACAGATACGCAGTATTTT.